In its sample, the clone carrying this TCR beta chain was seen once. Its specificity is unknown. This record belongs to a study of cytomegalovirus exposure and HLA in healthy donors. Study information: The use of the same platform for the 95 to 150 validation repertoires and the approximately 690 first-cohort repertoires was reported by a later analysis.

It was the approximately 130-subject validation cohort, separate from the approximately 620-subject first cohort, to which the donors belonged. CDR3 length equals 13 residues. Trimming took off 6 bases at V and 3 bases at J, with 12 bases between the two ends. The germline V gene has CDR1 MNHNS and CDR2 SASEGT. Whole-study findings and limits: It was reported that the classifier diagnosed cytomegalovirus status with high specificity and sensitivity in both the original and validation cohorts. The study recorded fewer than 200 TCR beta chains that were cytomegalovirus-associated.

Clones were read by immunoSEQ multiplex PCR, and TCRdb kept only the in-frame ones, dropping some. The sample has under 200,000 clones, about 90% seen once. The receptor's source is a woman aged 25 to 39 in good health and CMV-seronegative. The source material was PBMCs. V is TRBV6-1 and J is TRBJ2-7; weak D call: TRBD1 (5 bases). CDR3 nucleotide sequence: TGTGCCAGCAGCAGGGTGGAAAGCTACGAGCAGTACTTC. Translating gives CASSRVESYEQYF.